This T cell receptor beta chain was profiled in a study of blood T cell repertoires in COVID-19 (dated by TCRdb to between 2020 and 2021). Regarding the research as a whole: Samples from collaborators originated in the United States, Italy and Spain and spanned both the acute and convalescent phases of COVID-19. The material from the prospective study consisted of cDNA or gDNA derived from T cells, B-cell-depleted T cells, or PBMCs. Deeply sampled blood TCRbeta repertoires from subjects exposed to, actively infected with, or recovered from COVID-19 were included in the dataset. A freely available public database, intended as a resource for researchers studying the immune response to SARS-CoV-2, is where the repertoires were released. The samples were drawn from the first 160 participants of the ongoing ImmuneRACE study and from under 1,500 subjects provided by 6 global collaborators. Sample metadata almost always included a de-identified subject ID, COVID-19 status, age in years and sex. HLA class I and class II types, where available, came from metadata supplied by the sample provider rather than from assay-based typing.

With respect to this clone: The antigen it binds to is not known. Per-nucleotide qualities are absent, and no much larger clonotype sits a single base away.

In Seattle, one collaborating source enrolled patients while the infection was active and tracked those patients longitudinally over the course of disease. Collaborating institutions collected whole blood in K2EDTA tubes following their own protocols. For TCRbeta analysis, collaborator samples were shipped as frozen whole blood, as isolated PBMCs, or as DNA extracted from either sample type. TCRbeta CDR3 regions were amplified from genomic DNA by means of the immunoSEQ Assay, a bias-controlled multiplex PCR. On the authors' methods: The number of nucleated cells in each sample was estimated from the amplification of reference gene primers within the assay. To quantify the absolute abundance of each unique TCRbeta CDR3 rearrangement, sequence reads were collapsed and filtered. For each sample, productive Simpson clonality was calculated as the square root of Simpson's diversity index over productive rearrangements. TCRdb's version of the immuneACCESS table is confined to in-frame rearrangements and falls short of the full clone set. An unresolved V gene accounts for under half of the shortfall where checked; the remainder is of unknown origin. V and J calls and clone size are as listed in that table; D and trimming were resolved from the DNA. This sample comprises a few hundred thousand clones, approximately 90% of them detected only once. Together, the top ten hold roughly 6.3% of the sample.

Paper-wide results and their limitations: How much clinical and demographic metadata was included differed by source and by participant, and the metadata was provided uncurated.

Deletion took 5 bases off V and 3 bases off J, with a span of 17 bases between the germline ends. The germline V gene encodes CDR1 SEHNR and CDR2 FQNEAQ (reference sequence). The CDR3 holds 15 amino acids from the cysteine to the phenylalanine. Only the CDR3 DNA is retained, 45 bases long and in frame from the first base. This TCR came from a woman aged 45-65 years with COVID-19, enrolled during active disease. Here the chain combines TRBV7-9 and TRBJ2-7; TRBD2 is a weak D gene call, 5 bases matching. Specimen: peripheral blood. The CDR3 in this case is CASSPSGPGYYEQYF. The DNA sequence is as follows: TGTGCCAGCAGCCCCTCCGGTCCGGGATACTACGAGCAGTACTTC.